This TCR beta chain is from a study of blood T cell repertoires in COVID-19. Study-wide background: COVID-19 samples, acute and convalescent, were from the United States, Italy and Spain. T cells, B-cell-depleted T cells, or PBMCs supplied cDNA or gDNA.

Germline V CDR1 and CDR2: WSHSY, SAAADI. Trimming stripped 9 bases from V and 2 bases from J, with 14 bases between. CDR3 length: 13 amino acids. As handled by the study authors: Scientists estimated how many nucleated cells there were by amplifying reference gene primers. Data came from immunoSEQ multiplex PCR; TCRdb stores just in-frame clones and leaves some out. For V, J and clone size, that table is used; D and trimming come from the DNA. The data contain about 480,000 clones, 87% of them singletons. Cohort placement rested on clinical history that participants reported themselves. This chain uses TRBV10-2 with TRBJ2-7, with D possibly TRBD1 on 6 matching bases. This TCR came from a young woman with acute COVID-19. Sample: PBMCs or T cells enriched from blood (not recorded which). Here the CDR3 DNA reads TGCGCCAGTTCCCGGGACAATACCTACGAGCAGTACTTC. Translated, it gives CASSRDNTYEQYF.